This entry is about one TCR beta chain. The antigen it binds to is not known. Base qualities were left out, and no much larger clone turns up one base away. The germline V gene (reference sequence) sets CDR1 to GTSNPN and CDR2 to SVGIG. Trimming removed 3 bases from V and 11 bases from J, leaving 16 bases between the germline ends. The CDR3 starts with the cysteine, ends with the phenylalanine, and has 13 residues. This entry keeps only the CDR3 DNA: 39 bases, framed from base 1. The immunoSEQ Assay, a bias-controlled multiplex PCR, was used to amplify TCRbeta CDR3 regions from genomic DNA. In the authors' own workflow: Nucleated cell counts per sample were estimated from amplification of reference gene primers within the assay. To quantify the absolute abundance of each unique TCRbeta CDR3 rearrangement, sequence reads were collapsed and filtered. Productive Simpson clonality was computed per sample as the square root of Simpson's diversity index over productive rearrangements. TCRdb obtained this table from immuneACCESS and retained in-frame rearrangements with V and J assigned. These tables miss some clones; where compared with another copy, unresolved V genes account for less than half of the shortfall, and the remainder is unexplained. D and trimming were read from the DNA, whereas the V and J calls and clone size are those reported in that table. The sample has just under 350,000 clones on record, more than 75% of them singletons. The leading ten clones occupy around 3.5% of the sample.

This entry belongs to a study of blood T cell repertoires in COVID-19 (dated by TCRdb to between 2020 and 2021). Notes on the research overall: Collaborator samples came from the United States, Italy and Spain and covered acute and convalescent phases of COVID-19. Subjects who had been exposed to COVID-19, were actively infected with it, or had recovered from it provided the deeply sampled blood TCRbeta repertoires that made up the dataset. Where available, HLA class I and class II types were taken from metadata supplied by the sample provider and were not determined by assay-based typing. The prospective study material was composed of cDNA or gDNA derived from T cells, B-cell-depleted T cells, or PBMCs. The samples were drawn from the first 160 participants of the ongoing ImmuneRACE study and from 1,254 subjects provided by 6 global collaborators. A freely available public database, intended as a resource for researchers studying the immune response to SARS-CoV-2, is where the repertoires were released. The sample metadata nearly always contained a de-identified subject ID, COVID-19 status, age in years and sex.

Samples from volunteer blood donors who had recovered from COVID-19 were contributed by a second Seattle source. Collaborating institutions collected whole blood in K2EDTA tubes following their own protocols. For TCRbeta analysis, collaborator samples were shipped as frozen whole blood, as isolated PBMCs, or as DNA extracted from either sample type. Study-wide conclusions, independent of this receptor: Clinical and demographic metadata were provided uncurated, with the amount varying by source and participant.

The rearranged chain carries TRBV30 and TRBJ1-4; no D segment can be confidently identified. The sample comprised peripheral blood. The sequence came from a woman aged 18-29 years who had recovered from COVID-19. The DNA is TGTGCCTGGAGCGACGTAGGTGGGAGTAAACTGTTTTTT. Its protein reads: CAWSDVGGSKLFF.